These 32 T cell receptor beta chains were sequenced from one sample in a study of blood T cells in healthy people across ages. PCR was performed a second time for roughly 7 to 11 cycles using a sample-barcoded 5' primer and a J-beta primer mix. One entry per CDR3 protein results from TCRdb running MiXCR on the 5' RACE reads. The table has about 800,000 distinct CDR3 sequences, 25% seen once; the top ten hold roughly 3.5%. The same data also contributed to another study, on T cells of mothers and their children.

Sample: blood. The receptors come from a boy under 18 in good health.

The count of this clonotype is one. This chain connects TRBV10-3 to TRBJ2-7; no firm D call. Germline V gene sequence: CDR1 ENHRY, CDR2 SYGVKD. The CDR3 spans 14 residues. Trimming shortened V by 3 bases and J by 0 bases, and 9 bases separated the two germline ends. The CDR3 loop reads CAISELPGSYEQYF. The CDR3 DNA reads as TGTGCCATCAGTGAATTGCCAGGCTCCTACGAGCAGTACTTC.

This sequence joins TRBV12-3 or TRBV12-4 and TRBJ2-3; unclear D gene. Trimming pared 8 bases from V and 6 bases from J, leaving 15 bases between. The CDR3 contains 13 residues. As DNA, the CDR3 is TGTGCCAGCGACGGGCCTGAGGCGGATACGCAGTATTTT. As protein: CASDGPEADTQYF.

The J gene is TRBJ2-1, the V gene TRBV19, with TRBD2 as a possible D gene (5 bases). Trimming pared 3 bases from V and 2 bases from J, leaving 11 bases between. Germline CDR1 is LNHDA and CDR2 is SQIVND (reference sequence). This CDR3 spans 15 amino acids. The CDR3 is CASSMEADAYNEQFF. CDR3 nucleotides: TGTGCCAGTAGTATGGAAGCGGATGCCTACAATGAGCAGTTCTTC.

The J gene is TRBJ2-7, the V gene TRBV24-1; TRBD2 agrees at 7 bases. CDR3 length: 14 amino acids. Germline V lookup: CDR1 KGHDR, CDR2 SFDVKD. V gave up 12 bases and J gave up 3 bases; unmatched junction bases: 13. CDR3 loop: CALVEGREIYEQYF. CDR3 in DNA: TGTGCCTTGGTAGAAGGGCGGGAGATCTACGAGCAGTACTTC.

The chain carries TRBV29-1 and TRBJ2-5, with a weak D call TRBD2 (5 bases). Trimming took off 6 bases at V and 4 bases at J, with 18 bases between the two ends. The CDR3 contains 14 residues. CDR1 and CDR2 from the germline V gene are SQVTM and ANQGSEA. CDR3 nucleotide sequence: TGCAGCGTCCGAAGGGATGGTAGCGTAGAGACCCAGTACTTC. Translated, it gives CSVRRDGSVETQYF.

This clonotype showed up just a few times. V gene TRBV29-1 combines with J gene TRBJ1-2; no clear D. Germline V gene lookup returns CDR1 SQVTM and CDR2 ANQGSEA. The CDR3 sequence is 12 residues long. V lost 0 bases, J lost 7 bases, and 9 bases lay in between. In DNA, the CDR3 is TGCAGCGTTGAAGATGAGGAGGGTGGCTACACCTTC. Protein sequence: CSVEDEEGGYTF.

The CDR3 sequence: CAISERENIQYF. The DNA of the CDR3 is TGTGCCATCAGTGAGAGGGAGAACATTCAGTACTTC. The V gene is TRBV10-3, the J gene TRBJ2-4; TRBD2 is a possible D gene (5 bases). Per the germline V gene, CDR1 is ENHRY and CDR2 is SYGVKD. The CDR3 has 12 amino acids. V lost 2 bases and J lost 7, with 6 bases in between.

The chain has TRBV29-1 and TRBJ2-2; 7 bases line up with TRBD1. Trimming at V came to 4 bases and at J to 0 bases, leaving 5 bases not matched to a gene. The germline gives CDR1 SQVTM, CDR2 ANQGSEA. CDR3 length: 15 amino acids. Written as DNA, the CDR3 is TGCAGCGTTGTCGACAGGGTCTCGAACACCGGGGAGCTGTTTTTT. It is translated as CSVVDRVSNTGELFF.

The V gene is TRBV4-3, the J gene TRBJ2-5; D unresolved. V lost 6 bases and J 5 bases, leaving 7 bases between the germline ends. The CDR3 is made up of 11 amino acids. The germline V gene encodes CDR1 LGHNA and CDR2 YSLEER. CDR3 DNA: TGCGCCAGCAGGCGACGTGAGACCCAGTACTTC. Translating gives CASRRRETQYF.

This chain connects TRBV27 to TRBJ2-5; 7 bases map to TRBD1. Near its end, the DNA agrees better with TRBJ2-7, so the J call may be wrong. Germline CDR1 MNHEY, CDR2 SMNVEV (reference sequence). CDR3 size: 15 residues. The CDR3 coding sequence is TGTGCCAGCAGTCCCGGGACAGCTCTCTCCTACGAGCAGTACTTC. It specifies CASSPGTALSYEQYF.

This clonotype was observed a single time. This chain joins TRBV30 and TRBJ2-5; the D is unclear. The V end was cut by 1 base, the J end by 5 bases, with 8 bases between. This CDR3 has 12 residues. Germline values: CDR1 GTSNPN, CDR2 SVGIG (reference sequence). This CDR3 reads CAWSGARETQYF. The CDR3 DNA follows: TGTGCCTGGAGTGGGGCAAGGGAGACCCAGTACTTC.

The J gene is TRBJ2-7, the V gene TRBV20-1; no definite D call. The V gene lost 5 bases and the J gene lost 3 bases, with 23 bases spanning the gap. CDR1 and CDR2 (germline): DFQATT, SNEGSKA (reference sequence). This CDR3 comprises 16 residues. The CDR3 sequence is CSAGFGSGRTVYEQYF. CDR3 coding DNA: TGCAGTGCTGGCTTCGGGTCGGGCAGAACGGTCTACGAGCAGTACTTC.

Written as DNA, the CDR3 is TGTGCCAGCAGCGTCCGCGATACGGGGTATGGGCAGTTCTTC. This translates into CASSVRDTGYGQFF. The chain joins TRBV9 to TRBJ2-1, with D possibly being TRBD2 (5 bases). Trimming removed 2 bases from V and 12 bases from J, with 18 bases in between. Germline lookup yields CDR1 SGDLS and CDR2 YYNGEE. The CDR3 runs 14 residues.

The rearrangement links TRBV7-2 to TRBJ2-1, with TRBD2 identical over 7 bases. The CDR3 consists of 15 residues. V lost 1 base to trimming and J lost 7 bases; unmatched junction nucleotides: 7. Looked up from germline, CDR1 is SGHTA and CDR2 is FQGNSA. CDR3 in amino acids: CASSLEAGDRNEQFF. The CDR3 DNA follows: TGTGCCAGCAGCTTAGAGGCGGGAGATAGAAATGAGCAGTTCTTC. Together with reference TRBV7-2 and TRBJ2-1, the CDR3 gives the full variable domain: GAGVSQSPSNKVTEKGKDVELRCDPISGHTALYWYRQSLGQGLEFLIYFQGNSAPDKSGLPSDRFSAERTGGSVSTLTIQRTQQEDSAVYLCASSLEAGDRNEQFFGPGTRLTVL.

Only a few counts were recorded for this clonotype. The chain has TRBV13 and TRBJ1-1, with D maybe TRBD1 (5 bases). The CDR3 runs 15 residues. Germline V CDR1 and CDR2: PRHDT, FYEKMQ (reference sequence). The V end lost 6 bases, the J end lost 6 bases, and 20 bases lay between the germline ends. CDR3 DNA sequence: TGTGCCAGCAGGAGCTCCGCGGACGGAGGGGCTGAAGCTTTCTTT. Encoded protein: CASRSSADGGAEAFF.

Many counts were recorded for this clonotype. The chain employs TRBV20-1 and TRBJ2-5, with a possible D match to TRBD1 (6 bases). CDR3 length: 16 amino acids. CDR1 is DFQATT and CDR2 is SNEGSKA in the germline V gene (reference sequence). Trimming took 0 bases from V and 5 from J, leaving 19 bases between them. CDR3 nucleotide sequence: TGCAGTGCTAGAGATCCACTTCAGGGGTACTGGGAGACCCAGTACTTC. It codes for CSARDPLQGYWETQYF.

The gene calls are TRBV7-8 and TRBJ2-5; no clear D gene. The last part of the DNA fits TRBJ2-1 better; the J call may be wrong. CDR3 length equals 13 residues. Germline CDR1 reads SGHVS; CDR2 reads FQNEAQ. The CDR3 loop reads CASSLVADDEQFF. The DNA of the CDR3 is TGTGCCAGCAGCTTAGTGGCCGACGATGAGCAGTTCTTC.

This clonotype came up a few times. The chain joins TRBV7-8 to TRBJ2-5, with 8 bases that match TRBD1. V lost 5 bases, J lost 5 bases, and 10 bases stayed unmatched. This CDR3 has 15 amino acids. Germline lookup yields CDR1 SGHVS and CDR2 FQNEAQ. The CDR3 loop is CASSLQGVWGETQYF. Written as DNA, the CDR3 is TGTGCCAGCAGCCTACAGGGGGTCTGGGGGGAGACCCAGTACTTC.

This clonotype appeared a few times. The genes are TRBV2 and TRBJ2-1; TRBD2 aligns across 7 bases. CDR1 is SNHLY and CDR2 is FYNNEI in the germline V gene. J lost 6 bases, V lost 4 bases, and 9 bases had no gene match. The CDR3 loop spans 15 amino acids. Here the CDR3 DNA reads TGTGCCAGCAGTGGGAGTGCGGGAGTGATCAATGAGCAGTTCTTC. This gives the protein CASSGSAGVINEQFF. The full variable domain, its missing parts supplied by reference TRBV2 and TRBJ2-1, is EPEVTQTPSHQVTQMGQEVILRCVPISNHLYFYWYRQILGQKVEFLVSFYNNEISEKSEIFDDQFSVERPDGSNFTLKIRSTKLEDSAMYFCASSGSAGVINEQFFGPGTRLTVL.

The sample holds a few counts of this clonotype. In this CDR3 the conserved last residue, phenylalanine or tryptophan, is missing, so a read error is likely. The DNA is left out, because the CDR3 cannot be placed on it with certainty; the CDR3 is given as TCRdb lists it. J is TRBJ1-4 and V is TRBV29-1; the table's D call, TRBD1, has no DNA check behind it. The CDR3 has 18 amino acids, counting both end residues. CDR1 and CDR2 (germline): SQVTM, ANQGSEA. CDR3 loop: CSVEQGGEKLFLAVEPSS.

The CDR3, as DNA: TGTGCCAGCAGACTTGGGGGGGATTCACCCCTCCACTTT. Amino acid sequence: CASRLGGDSPLHF. This chain connects TRBV12-3 or TRBV12-4 to TRBJ1-6, with D possibly matching TRBD1 (5 bases). The germline V and J ends were trimmed by 6 bases and 8 bases, with 11 bases remaining between them. This CDR3 comprises 13 residues.

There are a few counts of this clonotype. In DNA, the CDR3 is TGCGCCAGCAGCTTAGTTGTACTGCCGCAAGAGACCCAGTACTTC. Encoded protein: CASSLVVLPQETQYF. This rearrangement joins TRBV5-1 to TRBJ2-5, with D hard to call. The CDR3 spans 15 residues. Germline V gives CDR1 SGHRS, CDR2 YFSETQ. V dropped 2 bases and J dropped 2 bases, with 13 bases sitting between them.

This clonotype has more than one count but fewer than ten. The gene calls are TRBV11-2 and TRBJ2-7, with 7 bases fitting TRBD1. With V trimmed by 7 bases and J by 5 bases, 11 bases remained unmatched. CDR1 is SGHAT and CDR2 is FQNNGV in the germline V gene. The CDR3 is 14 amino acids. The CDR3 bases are TGTGCCAGCACCAATCAACAGGGGCTCGACGAGCAGTACTTC. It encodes CASTNQQGLDEQYF. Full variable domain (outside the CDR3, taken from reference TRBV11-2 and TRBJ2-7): EAGVAQSPRYKIIEKRQSVAFWCNPISGHATLYWYQQILGQGPKLLIQFQNNGVVDDSQLPKDRFSAERLKGVDSTLKIQPAKLEDSAVYLCASTNQQGLDEQYFGPGTRLTVT.

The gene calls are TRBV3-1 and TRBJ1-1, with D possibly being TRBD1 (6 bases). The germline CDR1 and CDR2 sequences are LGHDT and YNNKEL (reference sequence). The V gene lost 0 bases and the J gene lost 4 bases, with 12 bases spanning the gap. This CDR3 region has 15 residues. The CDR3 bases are TGTGCCAGCAGCCAAGATCAGGGGCTCGGCACTGAAGCTTTCTTT. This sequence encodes CASSQDQGLGTEAFF.

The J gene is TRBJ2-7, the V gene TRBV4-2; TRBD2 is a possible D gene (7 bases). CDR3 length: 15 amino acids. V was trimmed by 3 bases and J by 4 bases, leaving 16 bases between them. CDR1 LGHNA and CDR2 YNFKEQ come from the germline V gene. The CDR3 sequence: CASSQGGGGGYEQYF. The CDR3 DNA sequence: TGTGCCAGCAGCCAGGGGGGGGGCGGAGGTTACGAGCAGTACTTC.

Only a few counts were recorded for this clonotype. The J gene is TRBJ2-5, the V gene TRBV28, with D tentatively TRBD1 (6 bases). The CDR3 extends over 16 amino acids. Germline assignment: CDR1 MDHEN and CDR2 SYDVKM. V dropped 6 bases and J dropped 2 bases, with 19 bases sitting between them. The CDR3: CASSFDPGTPQETQYF. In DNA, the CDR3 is TGTGCCAGCAGCTTTGACCCCGGGACACCTCAAGAGACCCAGTACTTC.

This CDR3 is CASSLGNFYNEQFF. CDR3 nucleotide sequence: TGTGCCAGCAGCTTAGGGAACTTTTACAATGAGCAGTTCTTC. The chain is built from TRBV11-2 and TRBJ2-1; no reliable D call. V lost 1 base, J lost 4 bases, and 8 bases lay in between. Germline assignment: CDR1 SGHAT and CDR2 FQNNGV. This CDR3 spans 14 amino acids.

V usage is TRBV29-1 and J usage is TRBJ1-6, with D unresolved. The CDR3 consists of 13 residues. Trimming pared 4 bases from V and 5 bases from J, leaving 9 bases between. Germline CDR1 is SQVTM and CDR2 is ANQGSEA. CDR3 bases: TGCAGCGTTGCCGTGGGCGATAATTCACCCCTCCACTTT. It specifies CSVAVGDNSPLHF.

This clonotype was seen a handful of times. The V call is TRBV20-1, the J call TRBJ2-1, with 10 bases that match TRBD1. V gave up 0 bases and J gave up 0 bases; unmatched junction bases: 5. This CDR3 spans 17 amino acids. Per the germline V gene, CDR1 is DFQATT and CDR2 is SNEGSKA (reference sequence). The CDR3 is CSARDMGQGSSYNEQFF. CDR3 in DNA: TGCAGTGCTAGAGATATGGGACAGGGGAGCTCCTACAATGAGCAGTTCTTC.

In DNA form, the CDR3 reads TGCAGTGCTAGAGATACAAGGGGGTACGAGCAGTACTTC. It yields the protein CSARDTRGYEQYF. The V gene is TRBV20-1, the J gene TRBJ2-7, with TRBD1 as a possible D gene (6 bases). This CDR3 spans 13 amino acids. The germline CDR1 and CDR2 sequences are DFQATT and SNEGSKA (reference sequence). V lost 0 bases and J lost 4, with 10 bases in between.

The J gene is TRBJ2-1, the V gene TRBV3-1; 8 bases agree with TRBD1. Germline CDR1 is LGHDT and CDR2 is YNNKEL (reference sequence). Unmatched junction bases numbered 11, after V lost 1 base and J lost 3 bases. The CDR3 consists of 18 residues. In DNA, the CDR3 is TGTGCCAGCAGCCAAGGGGCAGCCGAGACAGGGGTCTACAATGAGCAGTTCTTC. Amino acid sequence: CASSQGAAETGVYNEQFF.

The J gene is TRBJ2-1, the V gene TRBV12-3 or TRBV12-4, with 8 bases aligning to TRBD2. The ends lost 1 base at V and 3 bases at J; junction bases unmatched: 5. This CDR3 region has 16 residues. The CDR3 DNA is TGTGCCAGCAGTTTAGAAGGCGGGGGGAACTACAATGAGCAGTTCTTC. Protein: CASSLEGGGNYNEQFF.